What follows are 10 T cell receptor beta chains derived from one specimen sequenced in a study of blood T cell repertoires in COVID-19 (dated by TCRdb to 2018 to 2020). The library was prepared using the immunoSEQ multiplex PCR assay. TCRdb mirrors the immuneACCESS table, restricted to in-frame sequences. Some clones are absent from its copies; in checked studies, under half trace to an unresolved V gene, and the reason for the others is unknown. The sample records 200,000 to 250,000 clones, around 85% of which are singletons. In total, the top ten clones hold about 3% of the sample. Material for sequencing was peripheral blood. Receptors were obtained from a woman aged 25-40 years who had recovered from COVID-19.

The DNA for the CDR3 is TGTGCCAGCAGCGCCAGAAGCGGGCCGACCTACGAGCAGTACTTC. It is translated as CASSARSGPTYEQYF. The rearrangement links TRBV9 to TRBJ2-7; possibly TRBD2 for D (6 bases). The CDR3 spans 15 residues. Germline V gene sequence: CDR1 SGDLS, CDR2 YYNGEE. The V and J ends lost 3 bases and 2 bases respectively, with 15 bases between them.

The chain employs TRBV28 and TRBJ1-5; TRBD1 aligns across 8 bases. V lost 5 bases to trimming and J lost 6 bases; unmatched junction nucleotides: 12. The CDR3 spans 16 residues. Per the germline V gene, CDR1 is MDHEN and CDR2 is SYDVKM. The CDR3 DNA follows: TGTGCCAGCAGTCACGAGACAGGGGACGGACCTCAGCCCCAGCATTTT. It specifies CASSHETGDGPQPQHF.

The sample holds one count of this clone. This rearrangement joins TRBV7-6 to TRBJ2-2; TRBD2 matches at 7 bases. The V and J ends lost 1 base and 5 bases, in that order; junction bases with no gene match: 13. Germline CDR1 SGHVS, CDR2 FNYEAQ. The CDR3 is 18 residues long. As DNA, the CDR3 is TGTGCCAGCAGCTTAGGAGCCGTAGCGGGCAGAAGGACCGGGGAGCTGTTTTTT. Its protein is CASSLGAVAGRRTGELFF.

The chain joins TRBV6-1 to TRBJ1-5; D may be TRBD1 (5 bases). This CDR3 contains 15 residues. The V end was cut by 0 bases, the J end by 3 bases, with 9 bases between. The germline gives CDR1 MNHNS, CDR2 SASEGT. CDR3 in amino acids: CASSEAGVTNQPQHF. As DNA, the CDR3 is TGTGCCAGCAGTGAAGCAGGGGTCACCAATCAGCCCCAGCATTTT.

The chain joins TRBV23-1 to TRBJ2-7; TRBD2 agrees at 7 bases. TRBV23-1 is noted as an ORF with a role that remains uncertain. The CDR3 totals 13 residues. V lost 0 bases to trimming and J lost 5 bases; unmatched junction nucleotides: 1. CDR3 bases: TGCGCCAGCAGTCAATCGGGGGGGGACGAGCAGTACTTC. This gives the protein CASSQSGGDEQYF.

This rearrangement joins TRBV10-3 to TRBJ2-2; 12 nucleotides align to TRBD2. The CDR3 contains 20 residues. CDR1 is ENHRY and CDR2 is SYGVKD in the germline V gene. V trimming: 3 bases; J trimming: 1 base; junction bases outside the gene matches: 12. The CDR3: CAISDSAGATSGGNTGELFF. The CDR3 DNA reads TGTGCCATCAGTGATAGCGCAGGCGCGACTAGCGGGGGGAACACCGGGGAGCTGTTTTTT.

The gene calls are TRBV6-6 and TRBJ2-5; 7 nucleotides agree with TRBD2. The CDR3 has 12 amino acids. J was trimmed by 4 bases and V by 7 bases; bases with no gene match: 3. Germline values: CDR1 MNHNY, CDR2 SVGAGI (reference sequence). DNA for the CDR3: TGTGCCAGCAAGGCTAGCGGAGAGACCCAGTACTTC. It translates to CASKASGETQYF.

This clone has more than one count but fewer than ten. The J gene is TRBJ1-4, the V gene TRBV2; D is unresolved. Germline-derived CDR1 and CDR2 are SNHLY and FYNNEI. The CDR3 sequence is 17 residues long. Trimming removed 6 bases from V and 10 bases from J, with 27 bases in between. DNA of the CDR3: TGTGCCAGCAGGGAGGGTGGACTGGCAGGAGGAAGAAGAAAACTGTTTTTT. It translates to CASREGGLAGGRRKLFF. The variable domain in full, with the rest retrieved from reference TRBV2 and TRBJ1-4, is EPEVTQTPSHQVTQMGQEVILRCVPISNHLYFYWYRQILGQKVEFLVSFYNNEISEKSEIFDDQFSVERPDGSNFTLKIRSTKLEDSAMYFCASREGGLAGGRRKLFFGSGTQLSVL.

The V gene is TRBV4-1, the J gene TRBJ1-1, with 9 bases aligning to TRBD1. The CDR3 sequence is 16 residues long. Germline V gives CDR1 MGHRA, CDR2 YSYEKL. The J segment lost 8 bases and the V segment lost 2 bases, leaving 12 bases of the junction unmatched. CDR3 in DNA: TGCGCCAGCAGCCAAATAGAACACTCCACAGGGGGCGAAGCTTTCTTT. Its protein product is CASSQIEHSTGGEAFF.

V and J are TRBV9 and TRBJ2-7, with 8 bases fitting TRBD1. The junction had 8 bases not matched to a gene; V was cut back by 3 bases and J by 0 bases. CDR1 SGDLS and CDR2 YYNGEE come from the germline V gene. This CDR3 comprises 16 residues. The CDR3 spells CASSAQGQVDSYEQYF. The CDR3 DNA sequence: TGTGCCAGCAGCGCACAGGGACAGGTTGACTCCTACGAGCAGTACTTC.